The clone carrying this T cell receptor (beta chain) was counted many times. This entry is derived from a study of read filtering for tumor transcriptome and immune sequencing. Molecular barcoded adaptors covering alpha/delta and beta/gamma chains were used on roughly 370 ng RNA. TCRdb used MiXCR to reprocess the reads, holding one entry per CDR3 protein. The table lists about 130,000 distinct CDR3 sequences, around 14% of them singletons. The receptor's source is a donor at least 40 years old with multiple myeloma. Material for sequencing was a population of CD138-negative cells sorted from bone marrow.

The CDR3 sequence: CSALLPSGRLNEQFF. The CDR3 nucleotides are TGCAGTGCCCTACTCCCTAGCGGGAGGTTAAATGAGCAGTTCTTC. This rearrangement joins TRBV20-1 to TRBJ2-1, with 11 positions matching TRBD2. Trimming at V came to 6 bases and at J to 7 bases, leaving 11 bases not matched to a gene. The CDR3 consists of 15 residues. Per the germline V gene, CDR1 is DFQATT and CDR2 is SNEGSKA (reference sequence).